This T cell receptor (beta chain) emerged from a study of OX40 agonist ivuxolimab in advanced cancers. TCRdb's table, derived via immunoSEQ multiplex PCR, lists solely in-frame clones and lacks some. There are about 46,000 clones in the sample; about 90% occur only once, and roughly 54% lies in the top ten. Study-wide results and caveats: On average, CD8+ T cells showed a greater number of expanded clones than CD4+.

As for this clone: Its specificity is not known.

The CDR3 loop spans 15 amino acids. The junction had 4 bases not matched to a gene; V was cut back by 5 bases and J by 4 bases. CDR1 is SNHLY, CDR2 FYNNEI, per germline. Sequenced material: CD4+ or CD8+ T cells sorted from blood, taken in a trial of the OX40 agonist ivuxolimab. This TCR was sampled from an adult with an advanced solid tumor such as melanoma, head and neck, liver or kidney cancer. The V gene is TRBV2, the J gene TRBJ2-3; 12 bases line up with TRBD2. The CDR3 DNA is TGTGCCAGCAGTCCTAGCGGGGGGGCTGCAGATACGCAGTATTTT. This encodes CASSPSGGAADTQYF.